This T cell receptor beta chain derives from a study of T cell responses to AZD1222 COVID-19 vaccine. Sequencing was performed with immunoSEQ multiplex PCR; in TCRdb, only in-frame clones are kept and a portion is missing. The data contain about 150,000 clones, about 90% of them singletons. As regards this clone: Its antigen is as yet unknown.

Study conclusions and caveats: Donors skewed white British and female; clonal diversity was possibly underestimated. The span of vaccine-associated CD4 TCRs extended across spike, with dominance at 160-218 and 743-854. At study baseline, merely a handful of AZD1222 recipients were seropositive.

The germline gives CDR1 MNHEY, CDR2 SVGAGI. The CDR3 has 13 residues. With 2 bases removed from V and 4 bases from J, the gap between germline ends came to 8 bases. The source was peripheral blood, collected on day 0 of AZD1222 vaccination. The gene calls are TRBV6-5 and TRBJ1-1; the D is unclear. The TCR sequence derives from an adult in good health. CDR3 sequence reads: CASSYRTGTEAFF. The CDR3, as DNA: TGTGCCAGCAGTTACAGGACGGGCACTGAAGCTTTCTTT.